This TCR beta chain stems from a study of CD8+ T cells in alopecia areata. Treatment given: oral pan-JAK inhibitor, 5-10 mg twice daily. RNA was extracted and reverse transcribed into cDNA as the sequencing template. The data were produced by immunoSEQ multiplex PCR, yet TCRdb's version contains in-frame clones alone and is incomplete. The sample contains 90,000 to 130,000 clones, under 60% of which appear only once. Germline V gene sequence: CDR1 LNHDA, CDR2 SQIVND (reference sequence). V was pared by 6 bases and J by 13 bases, with 12 bases of the junction left unmatched. The CDR3 has 13 amino acids.

Sequenced material: CD8+ T cells sorted from blood, taken at week 24, from a patient treated with tofacitinib. The clonotype originates from a human donor with alopecia areata. The chain couples TRBV19 to TRBJ2-1, with 7 bases that match TRBD1. The CDR3 bases are TGTGCCAGTAGGCCCAGACAGGGAGTAGCTCAGTTCTTC. This sequence encodes CASRPRQGVAQFF.